This entry concerns a single T cell receptor beta chain. These data belong to a study of siplizumab effects on memory and regulatory T cells. The table came from immunoSEQ multiplex PCR; TCRdb's copy has only in-frame clones and leaves some out. This sample has approximately 60,000 clones, with around 96% found just once. This TCR came from a human donor in good health. Sequenced sample: naive CD8+ T cells sorted from blood.

CDR3 amino acids: CASSEPGTYEQYF. CDR3 bases: TGCGCCAGCAGTGAACCGGGGACCTACGAGCAGTACTTC. V and J are TRBV10-2 and TRBJ2-7, with D possibly being TRBD2 (5 bases). Looked up from germline, CDR1 is WSHSY and CDR2 is SAAADI. The CDR3 is made up of 13 amino acids. The V gene lost 3 bases and the J gene lost 2 bases, with 8 bases spanning the gap.